Below are 3 T cell receptor beta chains sequenced from a single sample in a study of CD8+ T cells in alopecia areata. Noted treatment: oral pan-JAK inhibitor, 5-10 mg twice daily. Following extraction, RNA underwent reverse transcription to cDNA, which served as the sequencing template. Repertoires were generated with immunoSEQ multiplex PCR, while TCRdb's copy carries only in-frame clones and drops some. The sample includes roughly 190,000 clones, 50% to 60% seen only once; the top ten take roughly 0.7%. Specimen: CD4+ T cells sorted from blood, collected at week 4, from a patient treated with tofacitinib. These receptors were taken from a human donor with alopecia areata.

The chain carries TRBV28 and TRBJ2-7, with 8 bases that match TRBD1. Germline V gene sequence: CDR1 MDHEN, CDR2 SYDVKM. Unmatched junction bases numbered 10, after V lost 6 bases and J lost 3 bases. The CDR3 consists of 15 residues. Written as DNA, the CDR3 is TGTGCCAGCAGGCTCGACAGGGGAGAGATCTACGAGCAGTACTTC. It is translated as CASRLDRGEIYEQYF.

This chain uses TRBV30 with TRBJ2-1, with TRBD2 matching 12 bases. After removal of 3 bases from V and 3 bases from J, the junction contained 6 bases not matched to a gene. The CDR3 contains 16 residues. Germline loops: CDR1 GTSNPN, CDR2 SVGIG (reference sequence). The DNA for the CDR3 is TGTGCCTGGAGCCGGACTAGCGGGGTCGTCTACAATGAGCAGTTCTTC. It is translated as CAWSRTSGVVYNEQFF.

This sequence joins TRBV30 and TRBJ2-2; TRBD2 might be the D (5 bases). Trimming removed 2 bases at V and 12 bases at J, with 13 bases between. This CDR3 is 12 amino acids long. Germline-derived CDR1 and CDR2 are GTSNPN and SVGIG (reference sequence). The CDR3 coding sequence is TGTGCCTGGAGTATGGCAGGAGGTCAGCTGTTTTTT. Translating gives CAWSMAGGQLFF.